The 26 T cell receptor beta chains reported below all come from one sample, sequenced in a study of CD8+CD57+ T cells in acquired aplastic anemia. CDR3 and TCR beta VDJ profiling relied on genomic DNA as the template. TCRdb reprocessed the reads via MiXCR and lists one record per CDR3 protein. Of approximately 180,000 distinct CDR3 sequences listed, less than 65% were seen once; the top ten hold roughly 46%. CD8+CD57+ cell expansion, shown by flow cytometry, had occurred in the patients selected for sequencing. The sequencing sample was made of sorted CD4+, CD8+, or CD8+CD57+ T cells (not recorded which) from PBMCs. The receptor source for this set is a human donor with aplastic anemia.

This chain links TRBV7-9 with TRBJ2-5, with D possibly matching TRBD1 (6 bases). Germline V gives CDR1 SEHNR, CDR2 FQNEAQ (reference sequence). Trimming took 3 bases from V and 0 from J, leaving 8 bases between them. The CDR3 spans 14 residues. CDR3 amino acids: CASSFRDNQETQYF. For the CDR3, the DNA is TGTGCCAGCAGCTTCCGGGACAACCAAGAGACCCAGTACTTC.

The chain links TRBV10-3 to TRBJ2-6; 7 nucleotides match TRBD1. CDR1 is ENHRY and CDR2 is SYGVKD in the germline V gene. The CDR3 is 16 amino acids. Germline trimming cut 2 bases from V and 4 bases from J; bases unmatched to any gene: 5. Here the CDR3 reads CAISEAGGRGANVLTF. The CDR3 DNA is TGTGCCATCAGTGAGGCAGGGGGTAGAGGGGCCAACGTCCTGACTTTC.

The genes are TRBV7-6 and TRBJ2-1; possible D gene TRBD2, 5 bases. V lost 1 base to trimming and J lost 5 bases, with 9 bases between them. The CDR3 has 14 amino acids. Germline V gene sequence: CDR1 SGHVS, CDR2 FNYEAQ. In nucleotides, the CDR3 is TGTGCCAGCAGCTTAGGCGGGTGGAACAATGAGCAGTTCTTC. This codes for CASSLGGWNNEQFF.

This clonotype has just a few counts. Since a much larger clone is just one base distant, this may be a read error. No conserved phenylalanine or tryptophan is present at the end of the CDR3, so a read error is the likely explanation. The chain recombines TRBV7-9 with TRBJ2-7; a weak D match, TRBD2 (5 bases). Germline V gives CDR1 SEHNR, CDR2 FQNEAQ (reference sequence). The CDR3 has 14 residues. V lost 4 bases and J 5 bases, leaving 15 bases between the germline ends. CDR3 DNA sequence: TGTGCCAGCAGCTCCCCGGAGGCAGGTGACGAGCAGTACTCC. Protein sequence: CASSSPEAGDEQYS.

Many counts were recorded for this clonotype. The chain joins TRBV7-9 to TRBJ2-3; D call uncertain. V lost 7 bases to trimming and J lost 3 bases, with 11 bases between them. This CDR3 has 13 residues. CDR1 and CDR2 from the germline V gene are SEHNR and FQNEAQ (reference sequence). For the CDR3, the DNA is TGTGCCAGCAAAGGACCTAGAACAGATACGCAGTATTTT. Translated: CASKGPRTDTQYF. The whole variable domain, filled in from reference TRBV7-9 and TRBJ2-3, reads DTGVSQNPRHKITKRGQNVTFRCDPISEHNRLYWYRQTLGQGPEFLTYFQNEAQLEKSRLLSDRFSAERPKGSFSTLEIQRTEQGDSAMYLCASKGPRTDTQYFGPGTRLTVL.

This clonotype was counted ten times or more. The genes are TRBV29-1 and TRBJ2-1, with D perhaps matching TRBD1 or TRBD2 (5 bases each). Germline assignment: CDR1 SQVTM and CDR2 ANQGSEA. The CDR3 spans 11 residues. V was shortened by 4 bases and J by 9 bases, with 10 bases between the two germline ends. The CDR3 DNA reads as TGCAGCGTTGGAGGGGACCCTGAGCAGTTCTTC. It encodes CSVGGDPEQFF.

The chain combines TRBV10-3 with TRBJ1-5; D is unclear. V lost 0 bases, J lost 1 base, and 7 bases lay in between. Germline loops: CDR1 ENHRY, CDR2 SYGVKD. This CDR3 spans 15 amino acids. The CDR3, as DNA: TGTGCCATCAGTGAGTCCAGTCTCAGCAATCAGCCCCAGCATTTT. Translation gives CAISESSLSNQPQHF.

The chain is built from TRBV2 and TRBJ2-7; D uncertain. V was pared by 7 bases and J by 0 bases, with 13 bases between. The CDR3 has 14 residues. Per the germline V gene, CDR1 is SNHLY and CDR2 is FYNNEI. The CDR3, as DNA: TGTGCCAGCATTCTCAGACCGACCTCCTACGAGCAGTACTTC. This translates into CASILRPTSYEQYF.

The CDR3 region is CASSLQLGARRNEQYF. CDR3 coding DNA: TGTGCCAGCAGCTTACAGCTGGGCGCACGGCGGAACGAGCAGTACTTC. V and J are TRBV7-6 and TRBJ2-7; D unclear. Germline-derived CDR1 and CDR2 are SGHVS and FNYEAQ. V lost 2 bases and J 5 bases, leaving 19 bases between the germline ends. The CDR3 sequence is 16 residues long.

The chain uses TRBV7-2 and TRBJ1-4; D may be TRBD1 (6 bases). The CDR3 extends over 16 amino acids. Germline CDR1 and CDR2: SGHTA and FQGNSA. V lost 1 base and J lost 7, with 16 bases in between. This CDR3 reads CASSLDRGGRSEKLFF. DNA of the CDR3: TGTGCCAGCAGCTTAGATCGCGGGGGCAGGAGTGAAAAACTGTTTTTT.

This sequence joins TRBV7-2 and TRBJ2-7; D remains ambiguous. The germline V gene encodes CDR1 SGHTA and CDR2 FQGNSA. This CDR3 contains 15 residues. V lost 0 bases and J lost 1, with 10 bases in between. The CDR3 DNA follows: TGTGCCAGCAGCTTAGCGTTGGGCAGTTCCTACGAGCAGTACTTC. Its protein is CASSLALGSSYEQYF.

About this clonotype: Sequence at one end of the junction differs from germline and may be a read error. The chain uses TRBV20-1 and TRBJ1-4; perhaps TRBD1 as D (5 bases). CDR3 length: 17 residues. Germline CDR1 is DFQATT and CDR2 is SNEGSKA (reference sequence). The CDR3 reads CSARGLGQTGTNEKLFF. CDR3 in DNA: TGCAGTGCTAGAGGTCTGGGGCAGACGGGAACTAATGAGAAACTGTTTTTT.

Note on this clonotype: As the CDR3 is not closed by the conserved phenylalanine or tryptophan, this likely results from a read error. V usage is TRBV29-1 and J usage is TRBJ1-1; no definite D call. CDR3 length: 11 amino acids. Trimming removed 3 bases at V and 4 bases at J, with 6 bases between. Looked up from germline, CDR1 is SQVTM and CDR2 is ANQGSEA. The CDR3 bases are TGCAGCGTTGATATGGGCACTGAAGCTTTCCTT. This encodes CSVDMGTEAFL.

This clonotype was seen only once. This chain joins TRBV29-1 and TRBJ2-7; D gene ambiguous. The CDR3 contains 10 residues. Per germline, CDR1 SQVTM and CDR2 ANQGSEA. Trimming took 4 bases from V and 7 from J, leaving 8 bases between them. The CDR3, as DNA: TGCAGCGTTGCGGGTGAGGAGCAGTACTTC. Amino acid sequence: CSVAGEEQYF.

This rearrangement joins TRBV20-1 to TRBJ1-1; possible D gene TRBD1, 5 bases. Germline CDR1 DFQATT, CDR2 SNEGSKA (reference sequence). Trimming removed 3 bases at V and 6 bases at J, with 17 bases between. CDR3 length: 14 amino acids. The CDR3, as DNA: TGCAGTGCTAGTAAAGGGGAGGATGGGGCTGAAGCTTTCTTT. Its protein is CSASKGEDGAEAFF.

The gene calls are TRBV29-1 and TRBJ2-1; D unresolved. V gave up 0 bases and J gave up 4 bases, with 10 bases separating them. The length of the CDR3 is 14 residues. CDR1 SQVTM and CDR2 ANQGSEA come from the germline V gene. This CDR3 reads CSVEDPQVYNEQFF. In nucleotides, the CDR3 is TGCAGCGTTGAAGATCCCCAGGTTTACAATGAGCAGTTCTTC.

The chain has TRBV24-1 and TRBJ2-2, with a possible D match to TRBD1 (6 bases). Germline V lookup: CDR1 KGHDR, CDR2 SFDVKD. Trimming removed 4 bases at V and 7 bases at J, with 18 bases between. This CDR3 spans 16 amino acids. DNA for the CDR3: TGTGCCACCAGTGACCGTACGGGACAAAGGCACGGGGAGCTGTTTTTT. Protein sequence: CATSDRTGQRHGELFF.

This clonotype was counted only a few times. One junction end disagrees with the germline gene, perhaps due to a read error. V is TRBV24-1 and J is TRBJ2-3; possibly TRBD2 for D (6 bases). The germline V gene encodes CDR1 KGHDR and CDR2 SFDVKD. This CDR3 comprises 14 residues. CDR3: CAISVLEGTDTQYF. DNA for the CDR3: TGTGCCATCAGTGTCTTGGAGGGAACAGATACGCAGTATTTT.

In this sample, this clonotype turned up once. The V gene is TRBV9, the J gene TRBJ2-1; TRBD2 aligns across 7 bases. The CDR3 has 15 amino acids. V trimming: 0 bases; J trimming: 6 bases; junction bases outside the gene matches: 6. Germline V gene data show CDR1 as SGDLS and CDR2 as YYNGEE. The chain's CDR3 is CASSVEGRVVNEQFF. CDR3 nucleotides: TGTGCCAGCAGCGTAGAAGGGAGGGTTGTCAATGAGCAGTTCTTC.

The V call is TRBV20-1, the J call TRBJ2-1; D is uncertain. The ends were cut back, 3 bases at V and 7 bases at J, with 10 bases in the middle. The CDR3 loop spans 12 amino acids. Germline V CDR1 and CDR2: DFQATT, SNEGSKA (reference sequence). CDR3 sequence reads: CSASLVDNEQFF. In DNA form, the CDR3 reads TGCAGTGCTAGTTTGGTGGATAATGAGCAGTTCTTC.

This clonotype was seen once. The chain couples TRBV6-5 to TRBJ1-1, with a tentative D call TRBD1 (5 bases). This CDR3 comprises 11 residues. Trimming removed 4 bases at V and 11 bases at J, with 11 bases between. Looked up from germline, CDR1 is MNHEY and CDR2 is SVGAGI. In nucleotides, the CDR3 is TGTGCCAGCAGTTCACGGGGGGGGGCTTTCTTT. Encoded protein: CASSSRGGAFF.

This clonotype occurred once. This sequence joins TRBV20-1 and TRBJ1-6; perhaps TRBD1 as D (6 bases). Germline V gives CDR1 DFQATT, CDR2 SNEGSKA (reference sequence). V was cut by 3 bases and J by 5 bases, with 17 bases left in between. This CDR3 region has 16 residues. The chain's CDR3 is CSARVRTAVNNSPLHF. The CDR3 bases are TGCAGTGCTAGGGTGAGGACAGCCGTAAATAATTCACCCCTCCACTTT.

J is TRBJ1-2 and V is TRBV15, with 8 bases matching TRBD1. Unmatched junction bases numbered 6, after V lost 0 bases and J lost 3 bases. Germline CDR1 LNHNV, CDR2 YYDKDF (reference sequence). The CDR3 runs to 16 residues. The CDR3 region is CATSREGTGSYYGYTF. The CDR3 DNA follows: TGTGCCACCAGCAGAGAGGGGACAGGCTCTTACTATGGCTACACCTTC.

This chain joins TRBV19 and TRBJ2-7; 7 bases align to TRBD1. Germline V gene sequence: CDR1 LNHDA, CDR2 SQIVND (reference sequence). The CDR3 has 14 residues. V dropped 9 bases and J dropped 3; count of bases not matched to a gene: 11. The CDR3: CASSPDRVLYEQYF. The CDR3 DNA is TGTGCCAGCAGCCCCGACAGGGTGCTCTACGAGCAGTACTTC.

This clonotype appeared a few times. The chain has TRBV24-1 and TRBJ2-7; 10 nucleotides agree with TRBD2. There are 13 residues in the CDR3. Germline V lookup: CDR1 KGHDR, CDR2 SFDVKD. Unmatched junction bases numbered 7, after V lost 9 bases and J lost 6 bases. For the CDR3, the DNA is TGTGCCACCTCCTTAGCGGGAGGCGTCGAGCAGTACTTC. Translating gives CATSLAGGVEQYF.

Only a few counts were recorded for this clonotype. The V gene is TRBV7-8, the J gene TRBJ2-7; 7 positions match TRBD2. In germline, CDR1 is SGHVS, CDR2 FQNEAQ. V shed 5 bases and J 7 bases; nucleotides not matched to a gene: 5. The CDR3 contains 12 residues. The DNA of the CDR3 is TGTGCCAGCAGCCCGCGGGGAGGGGAGCAGTACTTC. Protein sequence: CASSPRGGEQYF.